A single sample gave rise to the 25 T cell receptor beta chains below, sequenced in a study of T cell changes during pregnancy in multiple sclerosis (dated by TCRdb to between 2018 and 2021). Library preparation used the immunoSEQ multiplex PCR assay. TCRdb re-hosts the immuneACCESS table, in-frame sequences only. Its copies lack some clones; in the studies checked, an unresolved V gene accounts for under half of them, and the cause for the rest is not known. Recorded for this sample are roughly 30,000 clones; roughly 90% of them occurred a single time. Approximately 6.6% of the sample belongs to the ten largest clones. The specimen was CD8+ T cells from peripheral blood mononuclear cells, collected after pregnancy. The receptors were gathered from a female donor with multiple sclerosis, enrolled in a pregnancy study.

The chain has TRBV29-1 and TRBJ2-7; the match to TRBD2 covers 7 bases. The CDR3 is 13 amino acids. Trimming cost V 6 bases and J 5 bases; bases outside gene matches: 10. Germline V gene lookup returns CDR1 SQVTM and CDR2 ANQGSEA. This chain's CDR3 is CSVIEREGHEQYF. The CDR3 coding sequence is TGCAGCGTAATTGAGAGGGAGGGCCACGAGCAGTACTTC.

This chain links TRBV5-5 with TRBJ1-1; 9 positions agree with TRBD1. J was trimmed by 8 bases and V by 2 bases; bases with no gene match: 4. CDR1 SGHKS and CDR2 YYEKEE come from the germline V gene (reference sequence). The length of the CDR3 is 13 residues. The CDR3 is CASSLNTGGEAFF. CDR3 sequence (DNA): TGTGCCAGCAGCTTAAACACAGGGGGCGAAGCTTTCTTT.

The V gene is TRBV4-3, the J gene TRBJ2-1; maybe TRBD1 (6 bases). CDR3 length equals 14 residues. Germline lookup yields CDR1 LGHNA and CDR2 YSLEER. Trimming shortened V by 0 bases and J by 8 bases, and 11 bases separated the two germline ends. The DNA for the CDR3 is TGCGCCAGCAGCCAAGACAGGGGCGGGTATGAGCAGTTCTTC. Protein: CASSQDRGGYEQFF.

The chain links TRBV29-1 to TRBJ2-7, with 8 bases matching TRBD2. This CDR3 spans 14 amino acids. With V trimmed by 6 bases and J by 2 bases, 9 bases remained unmatched. CDR1 and CDR2 from the germline V gene are SQVTM and ANQGSEA. In nucleotides, the CDR3 is TGCAGCGTGATATCAGCGGGAGACACCTACGAGCAGTACTTC. Protein sequence: CSVISAGDTYEQYF.

The V and J genes are TRBV28 and TRBJ2-2; the match to TRBD2 covers 10 bases. The germline V gene has CDR1 MDHEN and CDR2 SYDVKM. The ends lost 4 bases at V and 3 bases at J; junction bases unmatched: 11. CDR3 length: 18 residues. Here the CDR3 reads CASSYLRIAGGHTGELFF. As DNA, the CDR3 is TGTGCCAGCAGTTACCTAAGAATAGCGGGAGGACACACCGGGGAGCTGTTTTTT.

The J gene is TRBJ2-1, the V gene TRBV4-1; D perhaps matches TRBD2 (7 bases). The CDR3 extends over 17 amino acids. Germline CDR1 reads MGHRA; CDR2 reads YSYEKL. V was cut by 3 bases and J by 7 bases, with 22 bases left in between. In nucleotides, the CDR3 is TGCGCCAGCAGCCAGACAACCTCCTCGGGGGGCTGGAATGAGCAGTTCTTC. It specifies CASSQTTSSGGWNEQFF.

CDR3 region: CASSTGHYSYEQYF. CDR3 nucleotides: TGTGCCAGTAGTACGGGACATTATTCCTACGAGCAGTACTTC. The chain carries TRBV19 and TRBJ2-7, with a tentative D call TRBD1 (6 bases). This CDR3 has 14 amino acids. Germline V CDR1 and CDR2: LNHDA, SQIVND (reference sequence). The germline V and J ends were trimmed by 4 bases and 1 base, with 11 bases remaining between them.

The chain links TRBV19 to TRBJ2-1, with TRBD2 matching 7 bases. Trimming removed 8 bases from V and 1 base from J; junction bases left unmatched: 8. This CDR3 comprises 15 residues. Germline V gene data show CDR1 as LNHDA and CDR2 as SQIVND (reference sequence). The CDR3 bases are TGTGCCAGTTCTCTAGCGGAAGTTTCCTACAATGAGCAGTTCTTC. Translation: CASSLAEVSYNEQFF.

This rearrangement joins TRBV27 to TRBJ2-7, with TRBD1 identical over 7 bases. This CDR3 has 14 amino acids. Germline V CDR1 and CDR2: MNHEY, SMNVEV (reference sequence). With V trimmed by 3 bases and J by 3 bases, 5 bases remained unmatched. The CDR3 DNA is TGTGCCAGCAGTTTTAGGGGACAGAACTACGAGCAGTACTTC. It translates to CASSFRGQNYEQYF.

This clone was detected only once. As DNA, the CDR3 is TGCGCCAGCAGCCACGGACTAGCGGGAGCGCGGGAGCAGTACTTC. This sequence encodes CASSHGLAGAREQYF. V is TRBV4-1 and J is TRBJ2-7, with 13 nucleotides matching TRBD2. With V trimmed by 3 bases and J by 7 bases, 6 bases remained unmatched. Germline CDR1 MGHRA, CDR2 YSYEKL. This CDR3 has 15 residues.

This chain uses TRBV7-9 with TRBJ2-3, with D perhaps TRBD1 (5 bases). Deletions cut 5 bases from V and 4 bases from J, with 13 bases between. The length of the CDR3 is 14 residues. Germline CDR1 and CDR2: SEHNR and FQNEAQ (reference sequence). The CDR3 bases are TGTGCCAGCAGCGACAGAGACAGAGCAGATACGCAGTATTTT. It specifies CASSDRDRADTQYF.

The rearrangement links TRBV28 to TRBJ1-5; 8 bases are a match to TRBD1. Germline CDR1 reads MDHEN; CDR2 reads SYDVKM. CDR3 length: 14 residues. J gave up 9 bases and V 3 bases, and 7 bases lay outside the gene matches. CDR3: CASSFTGGRMPQHF. The CDR3 DNA is TGTGCCAGCAGTTTCACAGGGGGAAGAATGCCCCAGCATTTT.

This clone is a singleton in its sample. One junction end disagrees with the germline gene, perhaps due to a read error. V is TRBV4-2 and J is TRBJ2-3; D is undetermined. The CDR3 contains 14 residues. In germline, CDR1 is LGHNA, CDR2 YNFKEQ. The CDR3 DNA reads as TGTGCCAGCAGCGAAGAAGACGGGTTCCGAACGCAGTATTTT. Translation: CASSEEDGFRTQYF.

CDR3 protein: CASSSLFTNYGYTF. The CDR3 DNA reads as TGTGCCAGTAGTTCCCTATTCACTAACTATGGCTACACCTTC. The J gene is TRBJ1-2, the V gene TRBV19; D is unclear. CDR1 and CDR2 from the germline V gene are LNHDA and SQIVND (reference sequence). V was cut by 5 bases and J by 0 bases, with 10 bases left in between. This CDR3 is built from 14 residues. The full variable domain, its missing parts supplied by reference TRBV19 and TRBJ1-2, is DGGITQSPKYLFRKEGQNVTLSCEQNLNHDAMYWYRQDPGQGLRLIYYSQIVNDFQKGDIAEGYSVSREKKESFPLTVTSAQKNPTAFYLCASSSLFTNYGYTFGSGTRLTVV.

This clone was seen a few times. This rearrangement joins TRBV2 to TRBJ2-7; 7 bases are a match to TRBD2. The V and J ends lost 10 bases and 5 bases, in that order; junction bases with no gene match: 8. Germline CDR1 reads SNHLY; CDR2 reads FYNNEI. The CDR3 is made up of 12 amino acids. The CDR3 is CATRDYFHEQYF. For the CDR3, the DNA is TGTGCCACCCGGGACTACTTCCACGAGCAGTACTTC.

The chain joins TRBV4-3 to TRBJ2-2, with D hard to call. This CDR3 is 15 amino acids long. The germline V and J ends were trimmed by 0 bases and 1 base, with 6 bases remaining between them. The germline gives CDR1 LGHNA, CDR2 YSLEER. CDR3 in amino acids: CASSQEYRNTGELFF. The CDR3 DNA sequence: TGCGCCAGCAGCCAAGAGTATAGGAACACCGGGGAGCTGTTTTTT.

The gene calls are TRBV27 and TRBJ2-1; TRBD2 matches at 8 bases. The CDR3 has 16 residues. Germline CDR1 and CDR2: MNHEY and SMNVEV (reference sequence). J gave up 0 bases and V 2 bases, and 3 bases lay outside the gene matches. The CDR3 DNA is TGTGCCAGCAGTTTACCCAGCGGGAGCTCCTACAATGAGCAGTTCTTC. Its translation is CASSLPSGSSYNEQFF.

The chain carries TRBV7-9 and TRBJ1-5; D perhaps matches TRBD1 (6 bases). Germline V gives CDR1 SEHNR, CDR2 FQNEAQ (reference sequence). The CDR3 spans 15 residues. The V and J ends lost 1 base and 3 bases respectively, with 10 bases between them. The CDR3 DNA follows: TGTGCCAGCAGCTTAGGGGACAAGCACAATCAGCCCCAGCATTTT. It specifies CASSLGDKHNQPQHF.

This clone was observed a handful of times. The CDR3 DNA is TGTGCCAGTAGTATAGTGGGGGGGCCGGGCAATCAGCCCCAGCATTTT. As protein: CASSIVGGPGNQPQHF. The chain employs TRBV19 and TRBJ1-5; weak D call: TRBD1 (6 bases). The V and J ends lost 1 base and 2 bases respectively, with 12 bases between them. CDR1 and CDR2 from the germline V gene are LNHDA and SQIVND (reference sequence). The CDR3 spans 16 residues.

Notes on this clone: An end of the junction differs from the germline gene, which may be a read error. The chain employs TRBV7-7 and TRBJ2-5; TRBD2 is a possible D gene (5 bases). Germline CDR1 SSHAT, CDR2 FNYEAQ (reference sequence). This CDR3 comprises 16 residues. The CDR3 protein is CASSHLAPGIRETQYF. The CDR3 nucleotides read TGTGCTAGCAGCCATCTAGCCCCGGGGATTAGGGAGACCCAGTACTTC.

The chain employs TRBV4-2 and TRBJ2-7; D perhaps matches TRBD2 (6 bases). The germline V gene has CDR1 LGHNA and CDR2 YNFKEQ. Between the trimmed V and J ends, which lost 0 bases and 3 bases, there was a span of 15 bases. CDR3 length: 16 amino acids. CDR3 protein: CASSQDFTGVIYEQYF. CDR3 sequence (DNA): TGTGCCAGCAGCCAAGATTTTACGGGAGTAATCTACGAGCAGTACTTC.

V and J are TRBV27 and TRBJ2-7; 9 positions agree with TRBD2. Germline CDR1 reads MNHEY; CDR2 reads SMNVEV (reference sequence). With V trimmed by 4 bases and J by 2 bases, 6 bases remained unmatched. The CDR3 length is 15 residues. The CDR3, as DNA: TGTGCCAGCAGTTCCGGACTAGCGCAAACCTACGAGCAGTACTTC. Amino acids: CASSSGLAQTYEQYF.

This clone was recorded once. The chain combines TRBV11-3 with TRBJ2-7; TRBD1 aligns across 9 bases. The J segment lost 1 base and the V segment lost 5 bases, leaving 3 bases of the junction unmatched. Germline-derived CDR1 and CDR2 are SGHNT and YENEEA. The CDR3 totals 14 residues. CDR3 amino acids: CASSPGTGSYEQYF. The CDR3 bases are TGTGCCAGCAGCCCCGGGACAGGGTCCTACGAGCAGTACTTC.

This clone has just a few counts. CDR3 in DNA: TGTGCCAGCAGCTTAGCTAAGTGGGACAGAAGAAACACTGAAGCTTTCTTT. Amino acids: CASSLAKWDRRNTEAFF. This chain joins TRBV7-2 and TRBJ1-1; 7 bases match TRBD1. After removal of 0 bases from V and 2 bases from J, the junction contained 9 bases not matched to a gene. From germline, CDR1 is SGHTA and CDR2 FQGNSA. The CDR3 sequence is 17 residues long.

The chain employs TRBV4-2 and TRBJ1-3; no clear D. Germline CDR1 reads LGHNA; CDR2 reads YNFKEQ. The CDR3 length is 16 residues. Deletions cut 1 base from V and 0 bases from J, with 10 bases between. The CDR3 loop reads CASSQVADISGNTIYF. CDR3 nucleotides: TGTGCCAGCAGCCAAGTGGCAGACATCTCTGGAAACACCATATATTTT.